The T cell receptor (beta chain) described here comes from a study of human T cells and chemical hapten exposure. The library put unique molecular identifiers onto individual cDNA molecules. TCRdb processed the RACE reads anew with MiXCR; each CDR3 protein has one entry. The sample contains 60,000 to 75,000 distinct CDR3 sequences, around 7% of which appear only once. Described time point: pre-sensitization, week 0. Documented treatment: therapeutic diphenylcyclopropenone sensitization with weekly scalp DPC. Venepuncture was done earlier than the placement of each patch test. Sequencing was performed on whole blood, taken in connection with sensitization to the hapten diphenylcyclopropenone (DPC). The TCR was taken from a woman aged 25 to 39 with alopecia areata. Some clones in this sample may be carry-over from other donors' samples.

The CDR3 protein is CASSLGTGHTEAFF. In DNA form, the CDR3 reads TGTGCCAGCAGCTTAGGGACAGGGCATACTGAAGCTTTCTTT. The V and J genes are TRBV7-2 and TRBJ1-1; 8 bases fit TRBD1. Trimming cost V 1 base and J 5 bases; bases outside gene matches: 3. CDR3 length: 14 residues. Germline V gives CDR1 SGHTA, CDR2 FQGNSA.